Below, 18 T cell receptor beta chains from the same sample are listed, as sequenced in a study of vaccination and CD4 T cells after COVID-19. Which antigens these TCRs recognize remains unknown. At the Johns Hopkins FTIC core, DNA taken from cultured CD4+ T cells was sequenced by way of the Oncomine TCR Beta short-read assay. TCRdb reprocessed the PCR reads with MiXCR, giving one entry per CDR3 protein. The sample yields over 11,000 distinct CDR3 sequences, 50% to 70% seen once. Treatment given: approximately nine-day PBMC culture with coronavirus spike peptide pools or control peptides (ViraFEST assay). The sequencing here drew on CD4+ T cells from blood, cultured in vitro, taken before SARS-CoV-2 vaccination. The receptors were gathered from a human donor who had recovered from COVID-19.

V usage is TRBV12-3 or TRBV12-4 and J usage is TRBJ1-1; tentative D call: TRBD1 (5 bases). The CDR3 runs 15 residues. Trimming took 2 bases from V and 4 from J, leaving 14 bases between them. CDR3: CASSLQGGFGTEAFF. The CDR3 nucleotides are TGTGCCAGCAGTTTACAGGGCGGGTTTGGCACTGAAGCTTTCTTT.

The V and J genes are TRBV7-6 and TRBJ2-1, with TRBD2 matching over 7 bases. With 2 bases clipped from V and 5 bases from J, the junction kept 9 bases outside the gene matches. Germline V gives CDR1 SGHVS, CDR2 FNYEAQ. The length of the CDR3 is 16 residues. Here the CDR3 DNA reads TGTGCCAGCAGCTTACGCCGCGGGAGCCCGAACAATGAGCAGTTCTTC. Translating it yields CASSLRRGSPNNEQFF.

This chain links TRBV7-2 with TRBJ2-3; the D gene is possibly TRBD1 (6 bases). This CDR3 spans 15 amino acids. With 1 base removed from V and 1 base from J, the gap between germline ends came to 9 bases. Germline CDR1 SGHTA, CDR2 FQGNSA. CDR3 amino acids: CASSLVSGGTDTQYF. Here the CDR3 DNA reads TGTGCCAGCAGCTTAGTGTCAGGGGGCACAGATACGCAGTATTTT.

The rearrangement joins TRBV14 to TRBJ1-6; D uncertain. Germline loops: CDR1 SGHDN, CDR2 FVKESK. V lost 6 bases, J lost 4 bases, and 10 bases lay in between. CDR3 length equals 14 residues. DNA for the CDR3: TGTGCCAGCAGGTCGGTGGGTTATAATTCACCCCTCCACTTT. It is translated as CASRSVGYNSPLHF.

This clonotype was seen a few times. V usage is TRBV7-9 and J usage is TRBJ1-2, with no clear D. The germline V and J ends were trimmed by 8 bases and 5 bases, with 21 bases remaining between them. Germline CDR1 SEHNR, CDR2 FQNEAQ (reference sequence). The CDR3 extends over 15 amino acids. CDR3 nucleotide sequence: TGTGCCAGCCATTCCGGTCCCACCCCCGCGTATGGCTACACCTTC. It specifies CASHSGPTPAYGYTF.

V and J are TRBV6-1 and TRBJ2-3; TRBD2 might be the D (6 bases). V lost 5 bases to trimming and J lost 4 bases, with 16 bases between them. Germline V gene sequence: CDR1 MNHNS, CDR2 SASEGT. The length of the CDR3 is 15 residues. This CDR3 reads CASSPLRPGADTQYF. CDR3 in DNA: TGTGCCAGCAGTCCCCTTCGCCCGGGAGCAGATACGCAGTATTTT.

The rearrangement joins TRBV6-2 or TRBV6-3 to TRBJ2-7; D is possibly TRBD1 or TRBD2 (5 bases each). V was shortened by 6 bases and J by 0 bases, with 15 bases between the two germline ends. The germline V gene has CDR1 MNHEY and CDR2 SVGEGT. The CDR3 is 15 residues long. CDR3 coding DNA: TGTGCCAGCAGGACCGGGACGGCGAGCTCCTACGAGCAGTACTTC. Translated: CASRTGTASSYEQYF.

Only one count was recorded for this clonotype. The chain couples TRBV7-7 to TRBJ2-1; 8 bases align to TRBD2. Germline V lookup: CDR1 SSHAT, CDR2 FNYEAQ (reference sequence). J gave up 9 bases and V 2 bases, and 6 bases lay outside the gene matches. The CDR3 is made up of 14 amino acids. CDR3 sequence reads: CASSLTAGVAEQFF. The CDR3 nucleotides read TGTGCCAGCAGCTTAACAGCGGGGGTCGCTGAGCAGTTCTTC.

This clonotype was counted between two and nine times. The gene calls are TRBV6-1 and TRBJ2-6, with 9 bases matching TRBD1. The CDR3 spans 17 residues. Germline V gene data show CDR1 as MNHNS and CDR2 as SASEGT. With V trimmed by 6 bases and J by 1 base, 7 bases remained unmatched. The CDR3 loop reads CASRGTGKESGANVLTF. The CDR3 region has the DNA TGTGCCAGCAGGGGGACAGGGAAGGAGTCTGGGGCCAACGTCCTGACTTTC.

This clonotype is categorized as medium-sized. The chain links TRBV28 to TRBJ1-5, with D possibly matching TRBD1 (6 bases). This CDR3 has 13 amino acids. Between the trimmed V and J ends, which lost 8 bases and 3 bases, there was a span of 11 bases. Germline CDR1 is MDHEN and CDR2 is SYDVKM. The CDR3 region has the DNA TGTGCCAGCGTTACAGGGCACAATCAGCCCCAGCATTTT. It translates to CASVTGHNQPQHF.

This clonotype was observed a few times. The chain employs TRBV19 and TRBJ2-6; 11 nucleotides match TRBD1. V trimming: 5 bases; J trimming: 4 bases; junction bases outside the gene matches: 7. The length of the CDR3 is 17 residues. From germline, CDR1 is LNHDA and CDR2 SQIVND (reference sequence). CDR3 loop: CASSPGTGGSGANVLTF. The CDR3 DNA follows: TGTGCCAGTAGTCCCGGGACAGGGGGGTCGGGGGCCAACGTCCTGACTTTC.

The chain recombines TRBV27 with TRBJ2-7, with 7 bases identical to TRBD1. CDR3 length: 15 amino acids. Germline loops: CDR1 MNHEY, CDR2 SMNVEV (reference sequence). Losses at the gene ends were 5 bases for V and 2 bases for J; bases not matched to a gene: 9. For the CDR3, the DNA is TGTGCCAGCAGTGCGTCCGGGACAGATCCCTACGAGCAGTACTTC. Protein product: CASSASGTDPYEQYF.

The chain uses TRBV15 and TRBJ2-3, with 7 bases identical to TRBD1. The CDR3 contains 15 residues. CDR1 is LNHNV, CDR2 YYDKDF, per germline (reference sequence). V was clipped by 3 bases and J by 7 bases; unmatched bases: 10. CDR3 bases: TGTGCCACCAGCAGCCCTTCCAAAGGGGGCAATACGCAGTATTTT. This sequence encodes CATSSPSKGGNTQYF.

This clonotype was counted only a few times. The V call is TRBV11-3, the J call TRBJ1-1; no firm D call. Germline CDR1 SGHNT, CDR2 YENEEA. V was clipped by 7 bases and J by 5 bases, with 8 bases between them. The length of the CDR3 is 11 residues. CDR3 amino acids: CASTSGTEAFF. The DNA of the CDR3 is TGTGCCAGCACCTCGGGGACTGAAGCTTTCTTT.

The V gene is TRBV27, the J gene TRBJ1-1; unclear D gene. Germline CDR1 is MNHEY and CDR2 is SMNVEV (reference sequence). V lost 0 bases and J lost 3, with 5 bases in between. The CDR3 consists of 13 residues. This CDR3 is CASSLSYDTEAFF. Written as DNA, the CDR3 is TGTGCCAGCAGTTTATCGTACGACACTGAAGCTTTCTTT.

CDR3 region: CASSLDTRIGNTIYF. The DNA for the CDR3 is TGTGCCAGCAGCTTAGATACCCGGATCGGAAACACCATATATTTT. The rearrangement links TRBV11-3 to TRBJ1-3; D is uncertain. The CDR3 totals 15 residues. V was shortened by 0 bases and J by 4 bases, with 10 bases between the two germline ends. The germline V gene has CDR1 SGHNT and CDR2 YENEEA. The entire variable domain, with the rest obtained from reference TRBV11-3 and TRBJ1-3, is as follows: EAGVVQSPRYKIIEKKQPVAFWCNPISGHNTLYWYLQNLGQGPELLIRYENEEAVDDSQLPKDRFSAERLKGVDSTLKIQPAELGDSAVYLCASSLDTRIGNTIYFGEGSWLTVV.

The gene calls are TRBV10-3 and TRBJ1-6; unclear D gene. Germline values: CDR1 ENHRY, CDR2 SYGVKD. The CDR3 runs 16 residues. The V gene lost 4 bases and the J gene lost 5 bases, with 15 bases spanning the gap. The CDR3 here is CAISGVILNDNSPLHF. CDR3 bases: TGTGCCATCAGTGGAGTAATCCTGAACGATAATTCACCCCTCCACTTT.

The chain carries TRBV7-8 and TRBJ1-5; 12 bases align to TRBD1. Germline CDR1 reads SGHVS; CDR2 reads FQNEAQ. CDR3 length equals 16 residues. After removal of 3 bases from V and 2 bases from J, the junction contained 2 bases not matched to a gene. The CDR3 sequence is CASSLGQGAGNQPQHF. The CDR3 bases are TGTGCCAGCAGCTTGGGACAGGGGGCGGGCAATCAGCCCCAGCATTTT.